The sequence of this T cell receptor beta chain was determined in a study of human T cells and chemical hapten exposure. Study-level background: Mainly, slight library volume differences in the pool made TCR yields vary. The study's findings and limits: No change in TCRs above 1 in 1000 frequency was produced by DPC sensitization.

Notes on this clonotype: Its target is not known.

The library tagged individual cDNA molecules with unique molecular identifiers. Under the authors' procedure: With a range of about 23,224 to 700,000, the median per sample was around 96,000 TCRs. One entry per CDR3 protein results from TCRdb running MiXCR on the RACE reads. TCRdb, not the authors, supplied the V and J calls. The sample has roughly 30,000 distinct CDR3 sequences, about 7.2% seen once. The CDR3 is 15 amino acids. V shed 6 bases, J shed 1 base, and the junction held 6 bases outside the gene matches. Germline CDR1 MDHEN, CDR2 SYDVKM. The time point here: healthy volunteer bleed at 2 weeks. Unseparated into fractions, whole blood served as the source from which total RNA was extracted.

The specimen was whole blood. The chain couples TRBV28 to TRBJ1-1; TRBD1 matches at 9 bases. The receptor comes from a human donor in good health. Some clones in this sample may be carry-over from other donors' samples. The CDR3 loop is CASSPMGQGNTEAFF. The CDR3 region has the DNA TGTGCCAGCAGCCCAATGGGACAGGGGAACACTGAAGCTTTCTTT.